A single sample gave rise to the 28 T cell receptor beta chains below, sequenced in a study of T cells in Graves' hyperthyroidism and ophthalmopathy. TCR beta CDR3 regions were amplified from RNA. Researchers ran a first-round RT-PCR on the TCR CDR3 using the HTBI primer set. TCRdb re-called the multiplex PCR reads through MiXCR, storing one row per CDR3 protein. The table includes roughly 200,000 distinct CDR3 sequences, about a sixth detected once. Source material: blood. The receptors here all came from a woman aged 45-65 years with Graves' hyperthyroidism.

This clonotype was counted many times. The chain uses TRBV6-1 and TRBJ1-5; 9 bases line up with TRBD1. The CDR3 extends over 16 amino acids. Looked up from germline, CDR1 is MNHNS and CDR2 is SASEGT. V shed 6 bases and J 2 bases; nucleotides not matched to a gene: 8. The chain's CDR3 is CASRDRGLQGNQPQHF. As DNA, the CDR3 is TGTGCCAGCAGGGACAGGGGACTCCAAGGCAATCAGCCCCAGCATTTT.

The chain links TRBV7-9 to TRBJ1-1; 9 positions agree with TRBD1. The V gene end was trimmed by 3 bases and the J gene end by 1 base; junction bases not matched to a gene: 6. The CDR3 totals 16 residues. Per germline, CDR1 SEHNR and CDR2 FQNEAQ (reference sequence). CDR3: CASSLETGGRNTEAFF. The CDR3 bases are TGTGCCAGCAGCTTGGAGACAGGGGGTCGGAACACTGAAGCTTTCTTT.

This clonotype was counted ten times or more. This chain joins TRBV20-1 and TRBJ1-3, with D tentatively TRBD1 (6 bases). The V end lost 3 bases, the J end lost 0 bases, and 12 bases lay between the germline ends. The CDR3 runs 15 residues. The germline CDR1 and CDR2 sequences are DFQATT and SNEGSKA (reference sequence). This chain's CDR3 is CSASKGQFSGNTIYF. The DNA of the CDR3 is TGCAGTGCTAGTAAAGGACAGTTCTCTGGAAACACCATATATTTT.

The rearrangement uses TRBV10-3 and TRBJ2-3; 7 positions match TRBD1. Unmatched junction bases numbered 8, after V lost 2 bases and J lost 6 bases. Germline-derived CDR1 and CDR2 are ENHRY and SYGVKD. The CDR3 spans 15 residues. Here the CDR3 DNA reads TGTGCCATCAGTGAGCAGAGGGGGCGTTTGGATACGCAGTATTTT. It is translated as CAISEQRGRLDTQYF.

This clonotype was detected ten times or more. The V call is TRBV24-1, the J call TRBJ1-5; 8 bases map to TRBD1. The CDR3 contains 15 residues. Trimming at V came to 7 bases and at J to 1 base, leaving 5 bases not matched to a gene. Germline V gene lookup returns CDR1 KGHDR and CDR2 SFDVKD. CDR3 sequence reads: CATSEDRASNQPQHF. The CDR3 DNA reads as TGTGCCACCAGCGAGGACAGGGCAAGCAATCAGCCCCAGCATTTT.

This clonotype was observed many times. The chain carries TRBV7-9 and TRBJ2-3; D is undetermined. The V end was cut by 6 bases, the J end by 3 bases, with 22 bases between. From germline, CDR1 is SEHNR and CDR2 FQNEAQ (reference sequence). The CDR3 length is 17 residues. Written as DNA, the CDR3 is TGTGCCAGCAGGAGAACCGGGTCGCCCACTGCTACAGATACGCAGTATTTT. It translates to CASRRTGSPTATDTQYF. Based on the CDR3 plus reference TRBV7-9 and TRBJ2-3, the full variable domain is DTGVSQNPRHKITKRGQNVTFRCDPISEHNRLYWYRQTLGQGPEFLTYFQNEAQLEKSRLLSDRFSAERPKGSFSTLEIQRTEQGDSAMYLCASRRTGSPTATDTQYFGPGTRLTVL.

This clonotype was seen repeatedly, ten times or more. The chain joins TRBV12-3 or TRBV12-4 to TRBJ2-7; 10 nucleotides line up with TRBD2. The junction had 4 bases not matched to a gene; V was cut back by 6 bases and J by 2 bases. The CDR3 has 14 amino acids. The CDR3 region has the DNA TGTGCCAGCAGGGAGAGCGGGAGGGCCTACGAGCAGTACTTC. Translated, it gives CASRESGRAYEQYF.

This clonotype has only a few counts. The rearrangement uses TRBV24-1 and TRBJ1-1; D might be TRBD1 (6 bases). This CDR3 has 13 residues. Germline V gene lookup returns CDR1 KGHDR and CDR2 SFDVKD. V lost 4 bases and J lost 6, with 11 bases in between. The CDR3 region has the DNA TGTGCCACCAGTGACCCACAGGGATCTGAAGCTTTCTTT. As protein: CATSDPQGSEAFF.

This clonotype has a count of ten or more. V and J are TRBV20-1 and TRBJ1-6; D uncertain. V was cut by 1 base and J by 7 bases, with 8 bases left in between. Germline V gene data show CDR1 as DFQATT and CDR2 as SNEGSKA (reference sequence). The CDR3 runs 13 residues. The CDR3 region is CSARAGFNSPLHF. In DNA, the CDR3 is TGCAGTGCTAGAGCCGGGTTCAATTCACCCCTCCACTTT.

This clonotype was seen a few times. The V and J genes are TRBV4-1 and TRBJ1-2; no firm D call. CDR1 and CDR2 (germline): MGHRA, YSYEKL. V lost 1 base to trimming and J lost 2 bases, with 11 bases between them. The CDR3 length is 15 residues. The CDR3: CASSQGSTENYGYTF. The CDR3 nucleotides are TGCGCCAGCAGCCAAGGTTCCACAGAGAACTATGGCTACACCTTC.

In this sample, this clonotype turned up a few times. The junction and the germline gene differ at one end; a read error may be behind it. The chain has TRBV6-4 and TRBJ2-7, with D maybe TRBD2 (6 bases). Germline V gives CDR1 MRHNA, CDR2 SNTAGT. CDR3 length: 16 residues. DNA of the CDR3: TGTGCCAGCAGACTATACGCGGATACTAGCTCCTGCGAGCAGTACTTC. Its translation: CASRLYADTSSCEQYF.

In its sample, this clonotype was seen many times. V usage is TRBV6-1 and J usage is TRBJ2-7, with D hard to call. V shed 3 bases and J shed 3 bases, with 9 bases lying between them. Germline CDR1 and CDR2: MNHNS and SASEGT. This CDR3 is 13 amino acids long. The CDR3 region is CASSEARSYEQYF. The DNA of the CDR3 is TGTGCCAGCAGTGAGGCTAGGAGCTACGAGCAGTACTTC.

CDR3 nucleotide sequence: TGCGCCAGCAGCTGGACTAGCGGGGCCCCCTACGAGCAGTACTTC. Protein sequence: CASSWTSGAPYEQYF. The chain couples TRBV5-1 to TRBJ2-7, with TRBD2 matching 12 bases. The J segment lost 2 bases and the V segment lost 3 bases, leaving 3 bases of the junction unmatched. The germline gives CDR1 SGHRS, CDR2 YFSETQ. CDR3 length: 15 amino acids.

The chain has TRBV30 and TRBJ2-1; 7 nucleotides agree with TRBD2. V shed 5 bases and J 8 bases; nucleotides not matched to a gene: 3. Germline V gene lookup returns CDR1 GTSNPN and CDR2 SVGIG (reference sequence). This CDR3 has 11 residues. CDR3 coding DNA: TGTGCCTGGTGGGGGGGAGATGAGCAGTTCTTC. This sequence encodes CAWWGGDEQFF.

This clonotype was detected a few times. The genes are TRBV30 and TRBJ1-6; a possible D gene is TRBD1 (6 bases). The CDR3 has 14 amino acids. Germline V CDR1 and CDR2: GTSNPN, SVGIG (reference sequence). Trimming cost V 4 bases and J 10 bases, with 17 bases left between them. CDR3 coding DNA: TGTGCCTGGATACTCGCGGGCAGGGGATCACCCCTCCACTTT. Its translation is CAWILAGRGSPLHF.

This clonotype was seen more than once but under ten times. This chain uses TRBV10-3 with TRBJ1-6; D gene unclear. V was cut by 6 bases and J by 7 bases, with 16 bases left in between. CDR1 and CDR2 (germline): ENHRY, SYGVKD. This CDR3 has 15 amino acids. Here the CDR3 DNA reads TGTGCCATCAGGGAGCAAGGGAATGGAAATTCACCCCTCCACTTT. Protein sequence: CAIREQGNGNSPLHF.

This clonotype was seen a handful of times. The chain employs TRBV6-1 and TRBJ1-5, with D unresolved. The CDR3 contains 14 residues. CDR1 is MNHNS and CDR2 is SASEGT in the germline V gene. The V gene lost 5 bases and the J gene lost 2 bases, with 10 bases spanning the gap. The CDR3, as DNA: TGTGCCAGCAGTCCGCGGGAGGGCAATCAGCCCCAGCATTTT. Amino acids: CASSPREGNQPQHF.

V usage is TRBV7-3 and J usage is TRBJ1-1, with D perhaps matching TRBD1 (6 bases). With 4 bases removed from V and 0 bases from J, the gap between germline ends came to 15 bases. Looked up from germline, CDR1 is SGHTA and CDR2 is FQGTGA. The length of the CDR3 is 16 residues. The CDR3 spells CASSSAGTPVNTEAFF. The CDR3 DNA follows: TGTGCCAGCAGCTCTGCCGGGACACCAGTGAACACTGAAGCTTTCTTT. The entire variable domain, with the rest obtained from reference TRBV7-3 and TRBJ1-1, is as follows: GAGVSQTPSNKVTEKGKYVELRCDPISGHTALYWYRQSLGQGPEFLIYFQGTGAADDSGLPNDRFFAVRPEGSVSTLKIQRTERGDSAVYLCASSSAGTPVNTEAFFGQGTRLTVV.

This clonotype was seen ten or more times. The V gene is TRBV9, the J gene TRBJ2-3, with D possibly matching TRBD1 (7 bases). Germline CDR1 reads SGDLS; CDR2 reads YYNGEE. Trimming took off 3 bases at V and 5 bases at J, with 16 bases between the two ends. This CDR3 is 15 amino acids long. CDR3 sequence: CASSARQGGKDTQYF. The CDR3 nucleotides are TGTGCCAGCAGCGCCCGACAGGGAGGAAAAGATACGCAGTATTTT.

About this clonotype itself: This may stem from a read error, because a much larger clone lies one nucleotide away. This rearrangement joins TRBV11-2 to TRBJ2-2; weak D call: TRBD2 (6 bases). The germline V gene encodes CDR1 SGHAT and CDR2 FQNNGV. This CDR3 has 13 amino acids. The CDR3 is CASSFHPTGGLFF. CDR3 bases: TGTGCCAGCAGCTTCCACCCCACCGGGGGGCTGTTTTTT. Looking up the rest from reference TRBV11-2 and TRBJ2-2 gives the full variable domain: EAGVAQSPRYKIIEKRQSVAFWCNPISGHATLYWYQQILGQGPKLLIQFQNNGVVDDSQLPKDRFSAERLKGVDSTLKIQPAKLEDSAVYLCASSFHPTGGLFFGEGSRLTVL.

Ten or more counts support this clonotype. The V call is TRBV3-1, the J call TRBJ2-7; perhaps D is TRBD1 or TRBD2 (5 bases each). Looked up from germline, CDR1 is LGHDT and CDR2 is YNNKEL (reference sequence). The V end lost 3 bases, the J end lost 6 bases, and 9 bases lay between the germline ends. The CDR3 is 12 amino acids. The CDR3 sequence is CASSQRDGEQYF. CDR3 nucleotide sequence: TGTGCCAGCAGCCAGAGGGACGGCGAGCAGTACTTC.

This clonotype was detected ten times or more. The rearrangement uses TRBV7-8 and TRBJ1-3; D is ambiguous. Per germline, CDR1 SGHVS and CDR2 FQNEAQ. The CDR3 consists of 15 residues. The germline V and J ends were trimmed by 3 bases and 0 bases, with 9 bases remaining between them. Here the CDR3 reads CASSFDGGSGNTIYF. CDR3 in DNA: TGTGCCAGCAGCTTCGACGGTGGCTCTGGAAACACCATATATTTT. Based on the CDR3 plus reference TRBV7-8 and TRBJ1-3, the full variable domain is GAGVSQSPRYKVAKRGQDVALRCDPISGHVSLFWYQQALGQGPEFLTYFQNEAQLDKSGLPSDRFFAERPEGSVSTLKIQRTQQEDSAVYLCASSFDGGSGNTIYFGEGSWLTVV.

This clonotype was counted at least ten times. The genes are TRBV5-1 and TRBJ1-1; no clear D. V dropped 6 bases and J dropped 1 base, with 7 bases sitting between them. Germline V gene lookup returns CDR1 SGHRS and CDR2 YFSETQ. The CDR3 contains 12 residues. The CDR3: CASTGSNTEAFF. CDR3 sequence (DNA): TGCGCCAGCACGGGGTCGAACACTGAAGCTTTCTTT.

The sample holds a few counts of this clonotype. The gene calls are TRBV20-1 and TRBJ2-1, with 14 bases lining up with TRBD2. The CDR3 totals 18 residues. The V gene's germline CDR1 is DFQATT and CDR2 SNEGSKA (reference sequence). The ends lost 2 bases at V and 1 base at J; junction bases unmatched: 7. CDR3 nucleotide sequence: TGCAGTGCTAGACCGAGACTAGCGGGAGGGGTGTCCTACAATGAGCAGTTCTTC. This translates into CSARPRLAGGVSYNEQFF.

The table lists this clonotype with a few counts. CDR3 region: CASSLLEGGTEAFF. Written as DNA, the CDR3 is TGTGCCAGCAGTTTATTGGAGGGGGGGACTGAAGCTTTCTTT. The rearrangement links TRBV27 to TRBJ1-1; tentatively, D is TRBD1 (6 bases). V dropped 1 base and J dropped 5 bases, with 11 bases sitting between them. This CDR3 has 14 residues. Germline V gene data show CDR1 as MNHEY and CDR2 as SMNVEV (reference sequence).

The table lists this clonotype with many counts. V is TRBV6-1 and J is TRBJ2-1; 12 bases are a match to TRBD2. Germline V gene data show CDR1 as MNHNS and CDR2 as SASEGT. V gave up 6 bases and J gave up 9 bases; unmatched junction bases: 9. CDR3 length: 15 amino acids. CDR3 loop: CASRETSGRPTEQFF. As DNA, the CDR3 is TGTGCCAGCAGGGAGACTAGCGGGAGACCCACTGAGCAGTTCTTC.

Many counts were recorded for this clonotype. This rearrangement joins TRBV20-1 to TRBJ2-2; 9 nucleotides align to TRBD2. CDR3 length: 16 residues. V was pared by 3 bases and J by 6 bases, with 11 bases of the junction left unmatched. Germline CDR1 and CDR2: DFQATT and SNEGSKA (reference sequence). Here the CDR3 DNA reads TGCAGTGCTAGCCTTGCTAGCGGGAAGGTTTCCGGGGAGCTGTTTTTT. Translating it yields CSASLASGKVSGELFF.

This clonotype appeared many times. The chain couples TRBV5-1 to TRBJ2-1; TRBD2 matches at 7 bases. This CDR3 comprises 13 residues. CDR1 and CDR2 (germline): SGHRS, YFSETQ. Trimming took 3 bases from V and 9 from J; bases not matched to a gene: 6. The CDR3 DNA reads TGCGCCAGCAGCTCGGCGGGAGCGGGTGAGCAGTTCTTC. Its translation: CASSSAGAGEQFF.